The T cell receptor (beta chain) described here comes from a study of T cells expressing NK-cell markers. Study background: Sorted CD3+CD56-NKG2C+, CD3+CD56+NKG2C- and CD3+CD56+NKG2C+ T cells were the source of the TCR beta repertoires. There were seven HCMV-seropositive donors and one seronegative donor among the eight sequenced. Study results and caveats: Uncertainty persisted over the HCMV specificity of expanded NKG2C+ T cell clones.

CDR1 DFQATT and CDR2 SNEGSKA come from the germline V gene (reference sequence). The CDR3 has 14 amino acids. In regard to this clonotype: Antigen unknown.

Beta-chain TCR cDNA was generated via 5'RACE template switching with UMIs. No DNA is given; TCRdb re-called the 5' RACE reads and lists each CDR3 protein once. The sample table sets out about 550,000 distinct CDR3 sequences. The chain joins TRBV20-1 to TRBJ1-1. The sample was blood T cells: a sorted CD56 or NKG2C T cell subset, CD4+ or CD8+ T cells, or bulk PBMC T cells (not recorded which). The sequence came from a man between 18 and 29 years old in good health. This CDR3 is CSARDQSKGAEAFF.